A selection of T cell receptor beta chains follows, all from one sample in a study of blood T cell repertoires in COVID-19. Sequenced by immunoSEQ multiplex PCR; TCRdb stores in-frame clones only, minus some. The sample yields 300,000 to 400,000 clones, approximately 87% seen once. The source material was PBMCs or T cells enriched from blood (not recorded which). These receptors came from a woman aged 25 to 39 with acute COVID-19. Each CDR3 is given with its conserved first and last residue.

TRBJ2-1,TRBV11-1,CASSLARGQVFNEQFF
TRBJ1-4,TRBV10-3,CAISATVGGEKLFF
TRBJ2-1,TRBV7-9,CASSLDTDSNEQFF
TRBJ1-2,TRBV24-1,CATSKGQGYGYTF
TRBJ2-5,TRBV5-1,CASSLEGQGLGETQYF
TRBJ2-5,TRBV7-9,CASSRTETQETQYF
TRBJ1-1,TRBV6-6,CASSYGALETEAFF
TRBJ1-3,TRBV7-8,CASSWGQGSSGNTIYF
TRBJ2-5,TRBV3-1/TRBV3-2,CASSRMGQLNPTQYF
TRBJ1-1,TRBV5-1,CASSLRTGNTEAFF
TRBJ1-5,TRBV24-1,CATSDFLRGNQPQHF
TRBJ2-6,TRBV3-1/TRBV3-2,CASSPIQGRGSGANVLTF
TRBJ2-1,TRBV7-8,CASSLSGYNEQFF
TRBJ1-5,TRBV5-6,CASSLAHSHQPQHF
TRBJ2-1,TRBV4-3,CASSRSPSYPYNEQFF
TRBJ1-2,TRBV28,CASSGSGRGNYGYTF
TRBJ2-7,TRBV5-1,CASSLAPAYEQYF
TRBJ1-4,TRBV5-6,CASSSPPGNEKLFF
TRBJ2-3,TRBV4-2,CASSQGLAAGTDTQYF
TRBJ2-1,TRBV7-9,CASSLSRSSYNEQFF
TRBJ1-2,TRBV29-1,CSVGTGDYGYTF
TRBJ2-1,TRBV27,CASTFLLGGSSSYNEQFF
TRBJ1-5,TRBV30,CAWSPDRGGQPQHF
TRBJ2-7,TRBV7-2,CASSLQGPEQYF
TRBJ2-1,TRBV11-2,CASSLGLAGAFDNEQFF
TRBJ2-7,TRBV5-4,CASSFVGGEQYF
TRBJ1-1,TRBV5-1,CASSSQGANTEAFF
TRBJ1-4,TRBV14,CASSLQGSGEKLFF
TRBJ2-3,TRBV5-6,CASSLAGVTSGDTDTQYF
TRBJ2-7,TRBV5-6,CASSYRQGPYEQYF
TRBJ2-1,TRBV3-1/TRBV3-2,CASSPREGLFLEFF
TRBJ2-1,TRBV2,CASSEIWGAEQFF
TRBJ1-1,TRBV19,CASSILGARTEAFF
TRBJ1-2,TRBV13,CASSLGEGSMGYGYTF
TRBJ2-1,TRBV19,CASSPTSGGVLEQFF
TRBJ2-3,TRBV30,CAWSPDRGDTQYF
TRBJ2-3,TRBV11-3,CASSLGQGHSDTQYF
TRBJ1-1,TRBV5-6,CASSLGAGVTEAFF
TRBJ1-2,TRBV5-1,CASSSGDTYGYTF
TRBJ1-5,TRBV2,CASSEFRDGNQPQHF
TRBJ1-4,TRBV5-1,CASSFSLGATNEKLFF
TRBJ2-3,TRBV9,CASSGGSGGVQDTQYF
TRBJ2-7,TRBV4-1,CASSYSSGGLYEQYF
TRBJ2-7,TRBV11-3,CASSLGFGGTYEQYF
TRBJ2-3,TRBV5-6,CASSIDRGDTQYF
TRBJ2-7,TRBV19,CASSSDRRTYEQYF
TRBJ1-2,TRBV6-5,CASTPAGSNYGYTF
TRBJ1-1,TRBV24-1,CATSDASLTGWGPEAFF
TRBJ2-2,TRBV30,CASGVGGASTGELFF
TRBJ1-4,TRBV10-3,CAISESRQPFGLFF
TRBJ1-1,TRBV6-5,CASRPRSWDTEAFF
TRBJ1-2,TRBV20-1,CSASLPAGMDYGYTF
TRBJ1-2,TRBV14,CASSPTTDTNYGYTF
TRBJ2-7,TRBV5-6,CASSPRTHTYEQYF
TRBJ1-3,TRBV2,CASRQDRAGGNTIYF
TRBJ1-5,TRBV5-1,CASSPEGGIGRPQHF
TRBJ2-7,TRBV10-3,CAIRRDSSYEQYF
TRBJ1-1,TRBV7-2,CASSLNRRGGRGNTEAFF
TRBJ1-3,TRBV5-1,CASSLDGGATGNTIYF